These T cell receptor beta chains were read from a single sample in a study of T-cell memory formation after mild COVID-19. One entry per CDR3 protein results from TCRdb running MiXCR on the 5' RACE reads. This sample has a few hundred thousand distinct CDR3 sequences, with approximately 9% found just once. The sample taken for sequencing was PBMCs or a T cell subset sorted from them (not recorded which). These receptor sequences come from a man aged 18-30 years who had mild COVID-19 (a few samples of this study predate the infection). Cell type and time point are not known. CDR3s include the opening cysteine and the closing phenylalanine or tryptophan. The order of the fields is clone size, CDR3 length, V gene, J gene, D gene, CDR3 DNA, CDR3 protein. A D gene is named only where the DNA matches it firmly. Clone size is stated in some rows and not others, as once, few, many or a class when expanded.

abundance: NA; len: 17; v_gene: TRBV6-5; j_gene: TRBJ2-7; d_gene: NA; CDR3nt: TGTGCCAGCAGTTACTCGAGGGGCAGGCCGAGCTCCTACGAGCAGTACTTC; CDR3aa: CASSYSRGRPSSYEQYF
abundance: NA; len: 13; v_gene: TRBV5-1; j_gene: TRBJ1-6; d_gene: NA; CDR3nt: TGCGCCAGCAGAACCTCCTATAATTCACCCCTCCACTTT; CDR3aa: CASRTSYNSPLHF
abundance: NA; len: 14; v_gene: TRBV4-1; j_gene: TRBJ2-3; d_gene: NA; CDR3nt: TGCGCCAGCAGCCAAGTAGGAGGGTCAGATACGCAGTATTTT; CDR3aa: CASSQVGGSDTQYF
abundance: NA; len: 14; v_gene: TRBV6-2/TRBV6-3; j_gene: TRBJ2-7; d_gene: TRBD2; CDR3nt: TGTGCCAGCAGTCAGACTAGCGGGAGCCACGAGCAGTACTTC; CDR3aa: CASSQTSGSHEQYF
abundance: many; len: 13; v_gene: TRBV4-3; j_gene: TRBJ2-1; d_gene: NA; CDR3nt: TGCGCCAGCAGCCAAGAGGGGTGGAATGAGCAGTTCTTC; CDR3aa: CASSQEGWNEQFF
abundance: NA; len: 14; v_gene: TRBV21-1; j_gene: TRBJ2-1; d_gene: NA; CDR3nt: TGTGCCAGCCCGACAGTAGGGGGGAGCCATGAGCAGTTCTTC; CDR3aa: CASPTVGGSHEQFF
abundance: NA; len: 14; v_gene: TRBV4-1; j_gene: TRBJ2-7; d_gene: NA; CDR3nt: TGCGCCAGCAGCCAAGAACAGGGCTTGAGAGAGCAGTACTTC; CDR3aa: CASSQEQGLREQYF
abundance: few; len: 18; v_gene: TRBV7-9; j_gene: TRBJ2-1; d_gene: NA; CDR3nt: TGTGCCAGCAGCCCCCGTGCGACTGCGGTTCGGGGGTACAATGAGCAGTTCTTC; CDR3aa: CASSPRATAVRGYNEQFF
abundance: few; len: 14; v_gene: TRBV11-3; j_gene: TRBJ2-1; d_gene: NA; CDR3nt: TGTGCCAGCAGCTTAGAGGGGGCTTACAATGAGCAGTTCTTC; CDR3aa: CASSLEGAYNEQFF
abundance: NA; len: 12; v_gene: TRBV3-1; j_gene: TRBJ2-3; d_gene: NA; CDR3nt: TGTGCCAGCAGACTAAACACAGATACGCAGTATTTT; CDR3aa: CASRLNTDTQYF
abundance: many; len: 16; v_gene: TRBV7-2; j_gene: TRBJ2-1; d_gene: TRBD2; CDR3nt: TGTGCCAGCAGCTCAATCCCGGGACTAGCGGGGGGCAATCAGTTCTTC; CDR3aa: CASSSIPGLAGGNQFF
abundance: NA; len: 14; v_gene: TRBV5-1; j_gene: TRBJ1-1; d_gene: NA; CDR3nt: TGCGCCAGCAGCCCCACCCTCATTGACACTGAAGCTTTCTTT; CDR3aa: CASSPTLIDTEAFF
abundance: few; len: 16; v_gene: TRBV7-8; j_gene: TRBJ1-6; d_gene: NA; CDR3nt: TGTGCCAGCAGCTTAGCCTGGGGGTCCTATAATTCACCCCTCCACTTT; CDR3aa: CASSLAWGSYNSPLHF
abundance: NA; len: 17; v_gene: TRBV5-1; j_gene: TRBJ2-2; d_gene: TRBD2; CDR3nt: TGCGCCAGCTTACCTAGCGGGGGGGCCGTCGGCACCGGGGAGCTGTTTTTT; CDR3aa: CASLPSGGAVGTGELFF
abundance: NA; len: 11; v_gene: TRBV25-1; j_gene: TRBJ2-7; d_gene: NA; CDR3nt: TGTGCCACCTCGGACAGCTACGAGCAGTACTTC; CDR3aa: CATSDSYEQYF
abundance: few; len: 14; v_gene: TRBV3-1; j_gene: TRBJ1-2; d_gene: NA; CDR3nt: TGTGCCAGCAGCCAAGAATGGGATAGGCCCGCACACACCTTC; CDR3aa: CASSQEWDRPAHTF